Shown below are 27 T cell receptor beta chains from a single sample sequenced in a study of T-cell memory formation after mild COVID-19. TCRdb called the 5' RACE reads again in MiXCR, with one record for every CDR3 protein. The table has around 310,000 distinct CDR3 sequences, about 20% seen once. Sequencing input: PBMCs or a T cell subset sorted from them (not recorded which). These receptors were obtained from a man younger than 35 who had mild COVID-19 (a few samples of this study predate the infection). Cell type and time point are not known.

This clonotype appeared many times. The chain has TRBV6-1 and TRBJ1-1; D gene unclear. This CDR3 spans 14 amino acids. Trimming took off 5 bases at V and 0 bases at J, with 10 bases between the two ends. Per the germline V gene, CDR1 is MNHNS and CDR2 is SASEGT. CDR3 bases: TGTGCCAGCAGTCGAGGAAGGGTGAACACTGAAGCTTTCTTT. Protein sequence: CASSRGRVNTEAFF.

The chain joins TRBV5-6 to TRBJ1-1, with a weak D call TRBD1 (5 bases). V was pared by 4 bases and J by 9 bases, with 13 bases between. The V gene's germline CDR1 is SGHDT and CDR2 YYEEEE. This CDR3 comprises 12 residues. Here the CDR3 reads CASSRGGAQAFF. The CDR3 bases are TGTGCCAGCAGCCGGGGGGGAGCCCAAGCTTTCTTT.

The CDR3 DNA follows: TGTGCCAGCAGCTCGACTTGGACTTTAGGAGAGCTGTTTTTT. Amino acids: CASSSTWTLGELFF. The chain joins TRBV7-2 to TRBJ2-2, with a possible D match to TRBD2 (5 bases). The V gene's germline CDR1 is SGHTA and CDR2 FQGNSA. V was clipped by 4 bases and J by 11 bases, with 17 bases between them. This CDR3 spans 14 amino acids.

The chain carries TRBV9 and TRBJ1-5; D not resolved. The CDR3 has 13 amino acids. Deletions cut 0 bases from V and 4 bases from J, with 5 bases between. Germline assignment: CDR1 SGDLS and CDR2 YYNGEE. CDR3 sequence: CASSVDLNQPQHF. For the CDR3, the DNA is TGTGCCAGCAGCGTAGACCTGAATCAGCCCCAGCATTTT.

This clonotype has a handful of counts. This chain joins TRBV9 and TRBJ2-7; TRBD2 might be the D (5 bases). Germline V gene sequence: CDR1 SGDLS, CDR2 YYNGEE. The CDR3 runs to 13 residues. CDR3 nucleotides: TGTGCCAGCAGCGTAAGAGGGTGGCAGATCTGGGACGTC. Its translation is CASSVRGWQIWDV.

This chain connects TRBV2 to TRBJ2-1, with unresolved D. CDR1 SNHLY and CDR2 FYNNEI come from the germline V gene. CDR3 length: 16 residues. The V end was cut by 2 bases, the J end by 0 bases, with 11 bases between. The CDR3 sequence: CASSERLYSSYNEQFF. As DNA, the CDR3 is TGTGCCAGCAGTGAACGGCTTTACAGCTCCTACAATGAGCAGTTCTTC.

The chain has TRBV6-5 and TRBJ2-5, with 12 bases identical to TRBD2. This CDR3 comprises 17 residues. V dropped 2 bases and J dropped 1; count of bases not matched to a gene: 5. Germline V gene lookup returns CDR1 MNHEY and CDR2 SVGAGI. The CDR3 loop is CASSYGWTSGAQETQYF. In DNA, the CDR3 is TGTGCCAGCAGTTACGGCTGGACTAGCGGGGCCCAAGAGACCCAGTACTTC.

V gene TRBV20-1 combines with J gene TRBJ2-3; TRBD2 aligns across 7 bases. The CDR3 is 15 residues long. The V gene's germline CDR1 is DFQATT and CDR2 SNEGSKA (reference sequence). V was clipped by 6 bases and J by 3 bases; unmatched bases: 12. The CDR3 loop is CSASQMGGYTDTQYF. DNA of the CDR3: TGCAGTGCCTCCCAGATGGGGGGGTATACAGATACGCAGTATTTT.

This clonotype was detected only a few times. This chain links TRBV4-1 with TRBJ2-1; TRBD2 agrees at 8 bases. The junction had 5 bases not matched to a gene; V was cut back by 0 bases and J by 7 bases. In germline, CDR1 is MGHRA, CDR2 YSYEKL. This CDR3 region has 15 residues. As DNA, the CDR3 is TGCGCCAGCAGCCAAGACGTCGCGGGGGGTAATGAGCAGTTCTTC. Protein product: CASSQDVAGGNEQFF.

In its sample, this clonotype was seen a few times. The rearrangement links TRBV7-2 to TRBJ2-3; no clear D. CDR3 length equals 15 residues. The V gene lost 5 bases and the J gene lost 0 bases, with 12 bases spanning the gap. From germline, CDR1 is SGHTA and CDR2 FQGNSA. In nucleotides, the CDR3 is TGTGCCAGCAGCGAACGGGCCCTTAGCACAGATACGCAGTATTTT. This gives the protein CASSERALSTDTQYF.

This chain connects TRBV20-1 to TRBJ2-4; D gene unclear. Trimming shortened V by 1 base and J by 4 bases, and 8 bases separated the two germline ends. In germline, CDR1 is DFQATT, CDR2 SNEGSKA (reference sequence). The length of the CDR3 is 13 residues. The CDR3 spells CSARAATKNIQYF. As DNA, the CDR3 is TGCAGTGCTAGAGCGGCAACGAAAAACATTCAGTACTTC.

In this sample, this clonotype turned up a few times. V usage is TRBV12-3 or TRBV12-4 and J usage is TRBJ1-5, with D hard to call. CDR3 length equals 14 residues. Trimming cost V 3 bases and J 2 bases, with 8 bases left between them. CDR3: CASSFGSRNQPQHF. CDR3 nucleotide sequence: TGTGCCAGCAGTTTCGGATCTCGCAATCAGCCCCAGCATTTT.

This rearrangement joins TRBV12-3 or TRBV12-4 to TRBJ2-1, with 12 nucleotides matching TRBD1. With 1 base clipped from V and 8 bases from J, the junction kept 9 bases outside the gene matches. CDR3 size: 17 residues. The CDR3: CASSLGVWDRGLDEQFF. In DNA, the CDR3 is TGTGCCAGCAGTTTAGGGGTATGGGACAGGGGGCTGGATGAGCAGTTCTTC.

V is TRBV20-1 and J is TRBJ2-7; D perhaps matches TRBD1 (5 bases). The CDR3 is 14 amino acids. The V gene's germline CDR1 is DFQATT and CDR2 SNEGSKA (reference sequence). The V gene lost 0 bases and the J gene lost 7 bases, with 16 bases spanning the gap. This CDR3 reads CSARDDLGPGEQYF. The CDR3 nucleotides read TGCAGTGCTAGAGACGACCTTGGACCAGGGGAGCAGTACTTC.

The chain links TRBV20-1 to TRBJ2-7; 7 nucleotides align to TRBD2. The CDR3 totals 12 residues. The ends lost 6 bases at V and 4 bases at J; junction bases unmatched: 6. Germline V lookup: CDR1 DFQATT, CDR2 SNEGSKA (reference sequence). The DNA of the CDR3 is TGCAGTGCGGGGAGGGTTGGGTACGAGCAGTACTTC. This codes for CSAGRVGYEQYF.

This clonotype was observed a handful of times. The V and J genes are TRBV29-1 and TRBJ2-3, with D possibly being TRBD2 (6 bases). Germline V CDR1 and CDR2: SQVTM, ANQGSEA. Trimming cost V 7 bases and J 2 bases, with 16 bases left between them. CDR3 length: 14 amino acids. CDR3: CSGSVAALTDTQYF. CDR3 sequence (DNA): TGCAGCGGTAGCGTAGCGGCGCTCACAGATACGCAGTATTTT.

This CDR3 reads CASSPGAAGPGNQPQHF. In DNA form, the CDR3 reads TGTGCCAGCAGCCCAGGGGCCGCCGGGCCAGGCAATCAGCCCCAGCATTTT. The rearrangement links TRBV7-2 to TRBJ1-5; a weak D match, TRBD1 (6 bases). The CDR3 sequence is 17 residues long. V was cut by 5 bases and J by 2 bases, with 19 bases left in between. Germline V lookup: CDR1 SGHTA, CDR2 FQGNSA.

The chain couples TRBV28 to TRBJ1-4; 11 bases fit TRBD1. The CDR3 contains 16 residues. Losses at the gene ends were 4 bases for V and 8 bases for J; bases not matched to a gene: 9. Germline V gene data show CDR1 as MDHEN and CDR2 as SYDVKM. CDR3 nucleotide sequence: TGTGCCAGCAGTTCGGGACAGGGGGGACGTGGCGAAAAACTGTTTTTT. This codes for CASSSGQGGRGEKLFF.

The V call is TRBV5-6, the J call TRBJ1-5, with a weak D call TRBD1 (5 bases). V was trimmed by 4 bases and J by 0 bases, leaving 11 bases between them. This CDR3 contains 15 residues. CDR1 and CDR2 (germline): SGHDT, YYEEEE. This CDR3 is CASSTRQYSNQPQHF. The CDR3 DNA reads TGTGCCAGCAGCACCCGACAGTATAGCAATCAGCCCCAGCATTTT.

This clonotype was detected ten times or more. This chain uses TRBV5-5 with TRBJ2-1; 11 bases are a match to TRBD2. CDR1 SGHKS and CDR2 YYEKEE come from the germline V gene (reference sequence). J was trimmed by 10 bases and V by 2 bases; bases with no gene match: 5. There are 14 residues in the CDR3. This CDR3 is CASSLLAGEFEQFF. CDR3 nucleotide sequence: TGTGCCAGCAGCTTACTAGCGGGGGAATTCGAGCAGTTCTTC.

Only a few counts were recorded for this clonotype. J is TRBJ1-5 and V is TRBV6-6; D is undetermined. The germline V and J ends were trimmed by 7 bases and 7 bases, with 14 bases remaining between them. From germline, CDR1 is MNHNY and CDR2 SVGAGI (reference sequence). The CDR3 extends over 13 amino acids. The CDR3 DNA is TGTGCCAGCACCCTGGGTGAAAGGCAGCCCCAGCATTTT. Translation: CASTLGERQPQHF.

This sequence joins TRBV12-5 and TRBJ1-3; D is uncertain. This CDR3 spans 11 amino acids. V gave up 9 bases and J gave up 1 base, with 4 bases separating them. The germline V gene encodes CDR1 LGHNT and CDR2 FRNRAP. This CDR3 is CARASGNTIYF. In nucleotides, the CDR3 is TGTGCTAGGGCTTCTGGAAACACCATATATTTT.

This clonotype was seen only a few times. The V call is TRBV6-2 or TRBV6-3, the J call TRBJ1-1, with TRBD1 matching over 12 bases. The CDR3 runs to 17 residues. Germline CDR1 and CDR2: MNHEY and SVGEGT. The ends lost 2 bases at V and 0 bases at J; junction bases unmatched: 4. Here the CDR3 DNA reads TGTGCCAGCAGTTACCCGGGACAGGGGGCCATGAACACTGAAGCTTTCTTT. This translates into CASSYPGQGAMNTEAFF.

This chain joins TRBV6-2 or TRBV6-3 and TRBJ2-7, with 10 positions matching TRBD1. The CDR3 is 14 amino acids. Germline loops: CDR1 MNHEY, CDR2 SVGEGT. Trimming took 6 bases from V and 0 from J; bases not matched to a gene: 2. The CDR3 is CASRDRGSSYEQYF. The CDR3 coding sequence is TGTGCCAGCAGGGACAGGGGGAGCTCCTACGAGCAGTACTTC.

This clonotype appeared a few times. This rearrangement joins TRBV19 to TRBJ1-1; no definite D call. V was pared by 6 bases and J by 6 bases, with 14 bases between. The germline V gene has CDR1 LNHDA and CDR2 SQIVND (reference sequence). This CDR3 is built from 13 residues. CDR3 DNA sequence: TGTGCCAGTAGCCCCGTTTCCCAGGCTGAAGCTTTCTTT. This translates into CASSPVSQAEAFF.

A few counts support this clonotype. The chain combines TRBV6-2 or TRBV6-3 with TRBJ2-3; TRBD1 matches 10 bases. The CDR3 totals 17 residues. The junction had 11 bases not matched to a gene; V was cut back by 7 bases and J by 1 base. CDR1 and CDR2 (germline): MNHEY, SVGEGT. The CDR3 nucleotides are TGTGCCAGCACTCACCATCTTGGGACAGGGGGCACAGATACGCAGTATTTT. It encodes CASTHHLGTGGTDTQYF.

V and J are TRBV5-1 and TRBJ2-5, with a tentative D call TRBD2 (6 bases). From germline, CDR1 is SGHRS and CDR2 YFSETQ. The CDR3 consists of 16 residues. The V end lost 5 bases, the J end lost 1 base, and 18 bases lay between the germline ends. This CDR3 is CASRSLGGATQETQYF. The DNA of the CDR3 is TGCGCCAGCAGGTCGTTGGGCGGGGCGACCCAAGAGACCCAGTACTTC.